What follows are 21 T cell receptor beta chains derived from one specimen sequenced in a study of cytomegalovirus exposure and HLA in healthy donors (dated by TCRdb to about 2017). Libraries were built with the immunoSEQ multiplex PCR assay. Held by TCRdb, this immuneACCESS table contains in-frame sequences only and omits some clones. Under half of the omission traces to an unresolved V gene where checked; the cause of the rest is unknown. Within this sample are approximately 76,000 clones, with less than 95% of them counted one time only. Roughly 3.3% of the sample belongs to the ten largest clones. Source material: PBMCs. These receptors all stem from a young woman in good health and CMV-seropositive.

This chain joins TRBV19 and TRBJ2-1; 8 nucleotides agree with TRBD2. The germline gives CDR1 LNHDA, CDR2 SQIVND (reference sequence). The CDR3 extends over 15 amino acids. V trimming: 4 bases; J trimming: 5 bases; junction bases outside the gene matches: 7. CDR3 in DNA: TGTGCCAGTAGTAGTGCGGGAGGATCCCACAATGAGCAGTTCTTC. This encodes CASSSAGGSHNEQFF.

The genes are TRBV7-8 and TRBJ1-1; tentatively, D is TRBD1 (6 bases). Trimming pared 2 bases from V and 4 bases from J, leaving 20 bases between. This CDR3 has 17 amino acids. Germline V gene sequence: CDR1 SGHVS, CDR2 FQNEAQ. CDR3 in amino acids: CASSLSQQGRGGTEAFF. The CDR3 bases are TGTGCCAGCAGCTTATCCCAGCAGGGCAGGGGCGGCACTGAAGCTTTCTTT.

The chain links TRBV4-3 to TRBJ2-2; 8 bases align to TRBD1. This CDR3 is 16 amino acids long. Germline V lookup: CDR1 LGHNA, CDR2 YSLEER. V shed 4 bases, J shed 6 bases, and the junction held 10 bases outside the gene matches. CDR3 amino acids: CASSRQLRQGSGELFF. The CDR3 DNA is TGCGCCAGCAGCCGCCAACTCAGACAGGGGTCCGGGGAGCTGTTTTTT.

This chain links TRBV7-2 with TRBJ1-4, with D possibly being TRBD1 (6 bases). Germline V gene data show CDR1 as SGHTA and CDR2 as FQGNSA. The CDR3 loop spans 14 amino acids. The V and J ends lost 4 bases and 3 bases respectively, with 9 bases between them. DNA for the CDR3: TGTGCCAGCAGCTCACAGGGATCTAATGAAAAACTGTTTTTT. Encoded protein: CASSSQGSNEKLFF. The whole variable domain, filled in from reference TRBV7-2 and TRBJ1-4, reads GAGVSQSPSNKVTEKGKDVELRCDPISGHTALYWYRQSLGQGLEFLIYFQGNSAPDKSGLPSDRFSAERTGGSVSTLTIQRTQQEDSAVYLCASSSQGSNEKLFFGSGTQLSVL.

The chain recombines TRBV7-3 with TRBJ2-2; 9 nucleotides line up with TRBD2. CDR3 size: 16 residues. J gave up 5 bases and V 5 bases, and 9 bases lay outside the gene matches. CDR1 and CDR2 from the germline V gene are SGHTA and FQGTGA. CDR3 residues: CASSPLAGSRTGELFF. The CDR3 DNA reads TGTGCCAGCAGCCCCCTAGCGGGGTCGAGGACCGGGGAGCTGTTTTTT.

The chain has TRBV27 and TRBJ1-1, with a weak D call TRBD1 (5 bases). Trimming took 1 base from V and 0 from J, leaving 9 bases between them. The CDR3 has 15 residues. Germline-derived CDR1 and CDR2 are MNHEY and SMNVEV (reference sequence). CDR3 nucleotide sequence: TGTGCCAGCAGTTTATTCCAGGGTATGAACACTGAAGCTTTCTTT. Translation gives CASSLFQGMNTEAFF.

V and J are TRBV5-1 and TRBJ1-2; D possibly corresponds to TRBD1 (5 bases). The CDR3 consists of 15 residues. Germline CDR1 reads SGHRS; CDR2 reads YFSETQ. Trimming pared 4 bases from V and 2 bases from J, leaving 15 bases between. CDR3 nucleotides: TGCGCCAGCAGCATTCGGACACCTACAAACTATGGCTACACCTTC. It encodes CASSIRTPTNYGYTF.

This clone appeared once. J is TRBJ2-7 and V is TRBV2; 8 bases match TRBD1. This CDR3 is built from 14 residues. Germline CDR1 SNHLY, CDR2 FYNNEI. V shed 4 bases, J shed 5 bases, and the junction held 7 bases outside the gene matches. The chain's CDR3 is CASSVDRGDDEQYF. The DNA of the CDR3 is TGTGCCAGCAGTGTTGACAGGGGTGACGACGAGCAGTACTTC.

The chain uses TRBV28 and TRBJ1-2; 8 nucleotides agree with TRBD1. The CDR3 has 14 amino acids. Germline-derived CDR1 and CDR2 are MDHEN and SYDVKM. V was pared by 3 bases and J by 6 bases, with 6 bases of the junction left unmatched. DNA of the CDR3: TGTGCCAGCAGTTTGGGACAGGATACTGATGGCTACACCTTC. Translation gives CASSLGQDTDGYTF.

Here the CDR3 DNA reads TGTGCCAGCAGTGAATGGAGGCAAGAGACCCAGTACTTC. It yields the protein CASSEWRQETQYF. V gene TRBV2 combines with J gene TRBJ2-5; tentative D call: TRBD2 (5 bases). The CDR3 has 13 residues. V shed 2 bases and J shed 2 bases, with 6 bases lying between them. Germline values: CDR1 SNHLY, CDR2 FYNNEI. Filled out from reference TRBV2 and TRBJ2-5, the complete variable domain reads EPEVTQTPSHQVTQMGQEVILRCVPISNHLYFYWYRQILGQKVEFLVSFYNNEISEKSEIFDDQFSVERPDGSNFTLKIRSTKLEDSAMYFCASSEWRQETQYFGPGTRLLVL.

This chain connects TRBV19 to TRBJ2-5; D possibly corresponds to TRBD2 (7 bases). Trimming cost V 3 bases and J 4 bases, with 12 bases left between them. Germline V lookup: CDR1 LNHDA, CDR2 SQIVND (reference sequence). The CDR3 has 14 residues. The CDR3 sequence is CASSMAGAGETQYF. CDR3 sequence (DNA): TGTGCCAGTAGTATGGCGGGGGCTGGAGAGACCCAGTACTTC.

The V gene is TRBV29-1, the J gene TRBJ2-1; D remains unclear. This CDR3 has 10 amino acids. V lost 4 bases and J lost 6, with 4 bases in between. Germline V gene data show CDR1 as SQVTM and CDR2 as ANQGSEA. CDR3 sequence (DNA): TGCAGCGTTGGAGTCAATGAGCAGTTCTTC. Residues: CSVGVNEQFF.

This chain uses TRBV6-5 with TRBJ2-4; 9 bases are a match to TRBD1. Germline-derived CDR1 and CDR2 are MNHEY and SVGAGI. V lost 8 bases, J lost 6 bases, and 11 bases stayed unmatched. The CDR3 length is 15 residues. CDR3 protein: CASGRTGDAGNIQYF. The CDR3 nucleotides are TGTGCCAGCGGGAGGACAGGGGACGCCGGAAACATTCAGTACTTC.

Here the CDR3 DNA reads TGTGCCAGCTCACCAACAGGGAACACTGAAGCTTTCTTT. Translation gives CASSPTGNTEAFF. The chain couples TRBV18 to TRBJ1-1; possibly TRBD1 for D (5 bases). The CDR3 covers 13 residues. Germline-derived CDR1 and CDR2 are KGHSH and LQKENI. The V end lost 2 bases, the J end lost 1 base, and 5 bases lay between the germline ends. Supplemented by reference TRBV18 and TRBJ1-1, the full variable domain reads NAGVMQNPRHLVRRRGQEARLRCSPMKGHSHVYWYRQLPEEGLKFMVYLQKENIIDESGMPKERFSAEFPKEGPSILRIQQVVRGDSAAYFCASSPTGNTEAFFGQGTRLTVV.

The CDR3 DNA sequence: TGTGCCAGCAGTGAAGGAGTAGCGGGAGGAATAGATACGCAGTATTTT. Encoded protein: CASSEGVAGGIDTQYF. V is TRBV2 and J is TRBJ2-3; 10 nucleotides line up with TRBD2. CDR1 is SNHLY, CDR2 FYNNEI, per germline. The V segment lost 1 base and the J segment 5 bases; nucleotides outside the gene matches: 6. This CDR3 has 16 amino acids.

V usage is TRBV5-1 and J usage is TRBJ2-3; TRBD2 matches 11 bases. The CDR3 length is 15 residues. CDR1 and CDR2 (germline): SGHRS, YFSETQ. V lost 0 bases and J lost 5; bases outside the gene matches: 2. The CDR3 region has the DNA TGCGCCAGCAGCTTGGCTGGGACTAGCGGAGATACGCAGTATTTT. This translates into CASSLAGTSGDTQYF.

V and J are TRBV7-3 and TRBJ2-2; 8 nucleotides line up with TRBD2. Germline V gene lookup returns CDR1 SGHTA and CDR2 FQGTGA. The CDR3 is made up of 17 amino acids. Trimming took 2 bases from V and 7 from J; bases not matched to a gene: 12. This CDR3 reads CASSLRAGAALGGELFF. CDR3 nucleotides: TGTGCCAGCAGCTTACGAGCGGGGGCCGCTTTGGGCGGGGAGCTGTTTTTT. The whole variable domain, filled in from reference TRBV7-3 and TRBJ2-2, reads GAGVSQTPSNKVTEKGKYVELRCDPISGHTALYWYRQSLGQGPEFLIYFQGTGAADDSGLPNDRFFAVRPEGSVSTLKIQRTERGDSAVYLCASSLRAGAALGGELFFGEGSRLTVL.

The chain recombines TRBV28 with TRBJ2-7; D perhaps matches TRBD2 (6 bases). CDR1 and CDR2 from the germline V gene are MDHEN and SYDVKM. Between the trimmed V and J ends, which lost 4 bases and 2 bases, there was a span of 21 bases. This CDR3 contains 17 residues. For the CDR3, the DNA is TGTGCCAGCAGTTCCGCTGCGGAACGGGAGAGCGCCTACGAGCAGTACTTC. Its protein product is CASSSAAERESAYEQYF.

J is TRBJ1-5 and V is TRBV27, with 10 bases identical to TRBD1. Looked up from germline, CDR1 is MNHEY and CDR2 is SMNVEV (reference sequence). Trimming at V came to 5 bases and at J to 7 bases, leaving 5 bases not matched to a gene. This CDR3 is 14 amino acids long. DNA for the CDR3: TGTGCCAGCAGTCGACAGGGGGCAAGACAGCCCCAGCATTTT. It is translated as CASSRQGARQPQHF.

The rearrangement joins TRBV30 to TRBJ2-3; no firm D call. CDR1 and CDR2 from the germline V gene are GTSNPN and SVGIG (reference sequence). Trimming pared 4 bases from V and 0 bases from J, leaving 8 bases between. The CDR3 is 13 amino acids. The CDR3: CAWTGFSTDTQYF. CDR3 DNA: TGTGCCTGGACTGGCTTTAGCACAGATACGCAGTATTTT.

The gene calls are TRBV29-1 and TRBJ2-2; TRBD2 matches at 7 bases. The length of the CDR3 is 14 residues. The trim removed 4 bases at V and 0 bases at J, leaving 2 bases unmatched. CDR1 and CDR2 (germline): SQVTM, ANQGSEA. This chain's CDR3 is CSVVAGANTGELFF. CDR3 nucleotides: TGCAGCGTTGTGGCGGGAGCGAACACCGGGGAGCTGTTTTTT.